Below, 16 T cell receptor beta chains from the same sample are listed, as sequenced in a study of blood T cell repertoires in COVID-19. TCRdb keeps only in-frame clones here, not all; method: immunoSEQ multiplex PCR. The sample contains roughly 250,000 clones, about 87% of which appear only once. Sequences were obtained from peripheral blood. These TCRs come from a woman between 40 and 50 years old with acute or convalescent COVID-19.

This sequence joins TRBV7-2 and TRBJ1-2; a weak D match, TRBD1 (6 bases). Trimming left V 5 bases short and J 6 bases short, with 19 bases between. This CDR3 comprises 15 residues. The germline gives CDR1 SGHTA, CDR2 FQGNSA. The CDR3 spells CASSLMGALYDGYTF. In DNA, the CDR3 is TGTGCCAGCAGCCTTATGGGGGCGCTTTATGATGGCTACACCTTC. The full variable domain, completed using reference TRBV7-2 and TRBJ1-2, is GAGVSQSPSNKVTEKGKDVELRCDPISGHTALYWYRQSLGQGLEFLIYFQGNSAPDKSGLPSDRFSAERTGGSVSTLTIQRTQQEDSAVYLCASSLMGALYDGYTFGSGTRLTVV.

The rearrangement uses TRBV6-6 and TRBJ1-5, with D possibly matching TRBD1 (5 bases). Germline CDR1 MNHNY, CDR2 SVGAGI (reference sequence). The CDR3 contains 13 residues. The V end lost 7 bases, the J end lost 4 bases, and 11 bases lay between the germline ends. This CDR3 is CASNIKGNQPQHF. The CDR3 coding sequence is TGTGCCAGCAATATTAAGGGGAATCAGCCCCAGCATTTT.

This clone was observed a single time. This sample also contains other DNA sequences that code for the same CDR3. J is TRBJ2-5 and V is TRBV11-2; 8 bases are shared with TRBD2. The CDR3 length is 15 residues. Germline CDR1 is SGHAT and CDR2 is FQNNGV. V gave up 1 base and J gave up 0 bases; unmatched junction bases: 1. This CDR3 is CASSLGGGYQETQYF. CDR3 nucleotides: TGTGCCAGCAGCTTAGGCGGGGGGTACCAAGAGACCCAGTACTTC.

V usage is TRBV7-6 and J usage is TRBJ1-1; possibly TRBD1 for D (6 bases). Trimming cost V 3 bases and J 1 base, with 9 bases left between them. CDR3 length: 14 amino acids. Germline V gives CDR1 SGHVS, CDR2 FNYEAQ. The CDR3, as DNA: TGTGCCAGCAGCTTGGGACACCAGAACACTGAAGCTTTCTTT. Protein: CASSLGHQNTEAFF.

The rearrangement uses TRBV29-1 and TRBJ2-1, with 7 bases fitting TRBD2. The CDR3 is made up of 14 amino acids. The V gene's germline CDR1 is SQVTM and CDR2 ANQGSEA. Germline trimming cut 4 bases from V and 2 bases from J; bases unmatched to any gene: 5. The CDR3: CSVVGRGAYNEQFF. For the CDR3, the DNA is TGCAGCGTTGTTGGCCGGGGGGCCTACAATGAGCAGTTCTTC.

This clone was counted only a few times. The CDR3 DNA sequence: TGTGCCAGCAGTTACTCGAACATGAACACTGAAGCTTTCTTT. This sequence encodes CASSYSNMNTEAFF. This chain connects TRBV6-6 to TRBJ1-1; D ambiguous. Trimming removed 0 bases at V and 0 bases at J, with 5 bases between. Germline V lookup: CDR1 MNHNY, CDR2 SVGAGI (reference sequence). The CDR3 consists of 14 residues.

The chain couples TRBV30 to TRBJ1-5, with a weak D call TRBD1 (5 bases). The V end lost 4 bases, the J end lost 6 bases, and 16 bases lay between the germline ends. This CDR3 comprises 14 residues. From germline, CDR1 is GTSNPN and CDR2 SVGIG (reference sequence). In nucleotides, the CDR3 is TGTGCCTGGAATAGACAGCCGTTTGGTCAGCCCCAGCATTTT. Encoded protein: CAWNRQPFGQPQHF.

J is TRBJ1-5 and V is TRBV6-4; D unclear. V gave up 3 bases and J gave up 5 bases, with 8 bases separating them. Germline-derived CDR1 and CDR2 are MRHNA and SNTAGT. CDR3 length: 13 residues. The CDR3 loop is CASSESRDQPQHF. CDR3 nucleotides: TGTGCCAGCAGTGAATCCCGGGATCAGCCCCAGCATTTT.

This clone came up a few times. The chain has TRBV28 and TRBJ1-4; 11 bases match TRBD1. Trimming removed 0 bases from V and 2 bases from J; junction bases left unmatched: 2. The length of the CDR3 is 17 residues. Germline V gene lookup returns CDR1 MDHEN and CDR2 SYDVKM. CDR3 residues: CASSLWGQGVTNEKLFF. The CDR3 coding sequence is TGTGCCAGCAGTTTATGGGGACAGGGGGTCACTAATGAAAAACTGTTTTTT.

The chain couples TRBV11-1 to TRBJ2-3; D might be TRBD2 (6 bases). Germline V gene sequence: CDR1 SGHAT, CDR2 FQDESV (reference sequence). This CDR3 comprises 15 residues. Trimming cost V 2 bases and J 7 bases, with 16 bases left between them. In DNA form, the CDR3 reads TGTGCCAGCAGCTTACCGGGAGAGGGGCTGCATACGCAGTATTTT. It translates to CASSLPGEGLHTQYF.

The rearrangement uses TRBV19 and TRBJ1-2; tentatively, D is TRBD1 (5 bases). Germline CDR1 is LNHDA and CDR2 is SQIVND (reference sequence). There are 17 residues in the CDR3. V was cut by 3 bases and J by 4 bases, with 21 bases left in between. In DNA form, the CDR3 reads TGTGCCAGTAGTATCATTCAGAGGGCGCCGGGACTCTATGGCTACACCTTC. It specifies CASSIIQRAPGLYGYTF. The whole variable domain, remainder taken from reference TRBV19 and TRBJ1-2, is DGGITQSPKYLFRKEGQNVTLSCEQNLNHDAMYWYRQDPGQGLRLIYYSQIVNDFQKGDIAEGYSVSREKKESFPLTVTSAQKNPTAFYLCASSIIQRAPGLYGYTFGSGTRLTVV.

CDR3 DNA: TGCGCCAGCGGGACTCCAGGGTCCGGCTACACCTTC. It codes for CASGTPGSGYTF. This chain connects TRBV10-2 to TRBJ1-2; a weak D match, TRBD1 (5 bases). The CDR3 extends over 12 amino acids. CDR1 is WSHSY, CDR2 SAAADI, per germline. The germline V and J ends were trimmed by 8 bases and 8 bases, with 15 bases remaining between them.

The rearrangement links TRBV6-1 to TRBJ1-2; the D gene is possibly TRBD1 (5 bases). This CDR3 region has 15 residues. The ends were cut back, 0 bases at V and 3 bases at J, with 11 bases in the middle. Germline V CDR1 and CDR2: MNHNS, SASEGT. The CDR3 DNA reads TGTGCCAGCAGTGAAGCGGGGGGACCGTACTATGGCTACACCTTC. It translates to CASSEAGGPYYGYTF.

The chain links TRBV5-1 to TRBJ2-5, with D tentatively TRBD1 (5 bases). Looked up from germline, CDR1 is SGHRS and CDR2 is YFSETQ. The CDR3 has 17 residues. V was trimmed by 4 bases and J by 5 bases, leaving 24 bases between them. The DNA for the CDR3 is TGCGCCAGCAGCCAGACAGACCGGAACCCATTATTGGAGACCCAGTACTTC. As protein: CASSQTDRNPLLETQYF. Full variable domain (remainder filled in from reference TRBV5-1 and TRBJ2-5): KAGVTQTPRYLIKTRGQQVTLSCSPISGHRSVSWYQQTPGQGLQFLFEYFSETQRNKGNFPGRFSGRQFSNSRSEMNVSTLELGDSALYLCASSQTDRNPLLETQYFGPGTRLLVL.

The chain carries TRBV7-6 and TRBJ1-1; the D is unclear. The CDR3 has 18 residues. The germline V gene has CDR1 SGHVS and CDR2 FNYEAQ. V was trimmed by 1 base and J by 5 bases, leaving 23 bases between them. CDR3 amino acids: CASSLGEVRRFGLTEAFF. The CDR3 DNA reads as TGTGCCAGCAGCTTAGGGGAGGTTAGAAGGTTCGGACTGACTGAAGCTTTCTTT.

The rearrangement joins TRBV6-5 to TRBJ2-7, with TRBD1 identical over 7 bases. Germline CDR1 and CDR2: MNHEY and SVGAGI. The V segment lost 10 bases and the J segment 2 bases; nucleotides outside the gene matches: 8. The CDR3 is 13 amino acids. The CDR3 reads CATRRQGAYEQYV. Written as DNA, the CDR3 is TGTGCCACCCGCCGACAGGGAGCCTACGAGCAGTACGTC.